The clone carrying this T cell receptor beta chain was detected many times. Antigen: not known. The data originate from a study of T cells in Graves' hyperthyroidism and ophthalmopathy. Study-level findings and limits: Appearing also in blood were most of the thyroid clonotypes expanded above 0.001.

The CDR3 is 16 amino acids. The germline V gene encodes CDR1 MNHNY and CDR2 SVGAGI (reference sequence). The J segment lost 6 bases and the V segment lost 4 bases, leaving 12 bases of the junction unmatched. Template material for amplifying TCR beta CDR3 regions consisted of RNA transcripts. First-round RT-PCR targeting the TCR CDR3 was performed with the HTBI primer set. TCRdb recomputed calls from the multiplex PCR reads with MiXCR, one row per CDR3 protein. The data contain approximately 400,000 distinct CDR3 sequences, 14% of them singletons. Duration under 3 months, a NOSPECS grade of at least 4, and a Clinical Activity Score of at least 3 characterized the ophthalmopathy patients. For the diagnoses, clinical symptoms, serum thyroxine and TRAb, thyroid ultrasound and orbital computed tomography were used.

This clonotype was obtained from a woman in her twenties or thirties with Graves' ophthalmopathy. This chain joins TRBV6-6 and TRBJ2-3; 8 nucleotides line up with TRBD2. The sequencing sample was made of blood. The CDR3 sequence: CASSSGGAGGGDTQYF. The CDR3, as DNA: TGTGCCAGCAGTTCCGGAGGTGCGGGGGGCGGGGATACGCAGTATTTT.